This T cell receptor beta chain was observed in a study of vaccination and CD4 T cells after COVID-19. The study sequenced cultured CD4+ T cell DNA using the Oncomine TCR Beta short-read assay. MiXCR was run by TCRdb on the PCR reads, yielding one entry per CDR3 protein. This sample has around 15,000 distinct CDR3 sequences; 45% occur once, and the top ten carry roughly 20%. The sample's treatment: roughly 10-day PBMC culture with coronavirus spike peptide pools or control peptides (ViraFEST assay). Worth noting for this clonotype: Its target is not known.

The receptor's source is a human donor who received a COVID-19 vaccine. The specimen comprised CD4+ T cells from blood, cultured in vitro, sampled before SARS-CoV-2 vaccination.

The CDR3 DNA is TGTTCCGCGGGGGGCTTAGCCAAAAACATTCAGTACTTC. This translates into CSAGGLAKNIQYF. The rearrangement joins TRBV19 to TRBJ2-4, with 8 positions matching TRBD2. CDR3 length: 13 amino acids. Germline V CDR1 and CDR2: LNHDA, SQIVND (reference sequence).